This T cell receptor (beta chain) was captured in a study of T-cell memory formation after mild COVID-19. In TCRdb, the 5' RACE reads were re-called with MiXCR into one record per CDR3 protein. The sample gives approximately 340,000 distinct CDR3 sequences, 10% to 15% of which show up once; about 21% is in the top ten. Source material: PBMCs or a T cell subset sorted from them (not recorded which). This TCR came from a man in his late teens or twenties who had mild COVID-19 (a few samples of this study predate the infection). Cell type and time point are not known.

This CDR3 is CASSVRDRYTDTQYF. In nucleotides, the CDR3 is TGCGCCAGCAGCGTTCGGGACAGGTACACAGATACGCAGTATTTT. The V gene is TRBV5-1, the J gene TRBJ2-3; 8 nucleotides match TRBD1. There are 15 residues in the CDR3. In germline, CDR1 is SGHRS, CDR2 YFSETQ. The junction had 6 bases not matched to a gene; V was cut back by 4 bases and J by 2 bases.